This T cell receptor (beta chain) was identified in a study of cytomegalovirus exposure and HLA in healthy donors. Study findings and constraints: With later analysis, a missense DCLRE1C variant became linked to TCR beta V- and J-gene trimming.

Remarks on this clone: Antigen unknown.

Primers for the PCR totalled 60 Vbeta and 13 Jbeta. The table came from immunoSEQ multiplex PCR; TCRdb's copy has only in-frame clones and leaves some out. The table includes approximately 100,000 clones, 55% to 75% detected once. The source material was PBMCs. The clonotype originates from a man aged 60 to 75 in good health and CMV-seronegative.

The CDR3 region has the DNA TGCGCCAGCGGACAGGGAGCTACCTACGAGCAGTACTTC. Amino acid sequence: CASGQGATYEQYF. This chain links TRBV5-1 with TRBJ2-7, with TRBD1 matching 8 bases. V dropped 7 bases and J dropped 2; count of bases not matched to a gene: 5. Germline-derived CDR1 and CDR2 are SGHRS and YFSETQ. The CDR3 is 13 amino acids. Based on the CDR3 plus reference TRBV5-1 and TRBJ2-7, the full variable domain is KAGVTQTPRYLIKTRGQQVTLSCSPISGHRSVSWYQQTPGQGLQFLFEYFSETQRNKGNFPGRFSGRQFSNSRSEMNVSTLELGDSALYLCASGQGATYEQYFGPGTRLTVT.